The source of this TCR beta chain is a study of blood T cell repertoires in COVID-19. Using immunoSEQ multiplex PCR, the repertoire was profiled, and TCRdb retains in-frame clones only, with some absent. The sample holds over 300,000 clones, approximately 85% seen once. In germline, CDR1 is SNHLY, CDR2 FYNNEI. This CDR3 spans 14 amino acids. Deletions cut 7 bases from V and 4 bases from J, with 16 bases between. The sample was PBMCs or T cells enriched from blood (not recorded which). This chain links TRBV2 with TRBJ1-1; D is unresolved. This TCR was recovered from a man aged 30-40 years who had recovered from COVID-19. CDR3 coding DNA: TGTGCCAGCACCGCCCTAAGAGGGTCCACTGAAGCTTTCTTT. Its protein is CASTALRGSTEAFF.